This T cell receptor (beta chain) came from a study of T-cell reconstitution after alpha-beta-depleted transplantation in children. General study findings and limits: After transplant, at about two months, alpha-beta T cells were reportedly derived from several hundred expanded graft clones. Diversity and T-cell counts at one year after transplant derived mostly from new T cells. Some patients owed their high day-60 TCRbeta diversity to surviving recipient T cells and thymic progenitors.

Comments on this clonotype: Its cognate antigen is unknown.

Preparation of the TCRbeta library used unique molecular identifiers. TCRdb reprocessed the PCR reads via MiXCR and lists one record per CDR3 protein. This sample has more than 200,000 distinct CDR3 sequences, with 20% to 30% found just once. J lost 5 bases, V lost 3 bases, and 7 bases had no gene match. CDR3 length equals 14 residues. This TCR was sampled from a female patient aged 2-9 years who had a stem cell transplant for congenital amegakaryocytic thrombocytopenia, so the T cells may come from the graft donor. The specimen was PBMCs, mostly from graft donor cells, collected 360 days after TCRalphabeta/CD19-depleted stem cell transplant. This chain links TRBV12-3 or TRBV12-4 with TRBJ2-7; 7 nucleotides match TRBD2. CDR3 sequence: CASSFLAVWHEQYF. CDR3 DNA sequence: TGTGCCAGCAGTTTCCTAGCGGTCTGGCACGAGCAGTACTTC.